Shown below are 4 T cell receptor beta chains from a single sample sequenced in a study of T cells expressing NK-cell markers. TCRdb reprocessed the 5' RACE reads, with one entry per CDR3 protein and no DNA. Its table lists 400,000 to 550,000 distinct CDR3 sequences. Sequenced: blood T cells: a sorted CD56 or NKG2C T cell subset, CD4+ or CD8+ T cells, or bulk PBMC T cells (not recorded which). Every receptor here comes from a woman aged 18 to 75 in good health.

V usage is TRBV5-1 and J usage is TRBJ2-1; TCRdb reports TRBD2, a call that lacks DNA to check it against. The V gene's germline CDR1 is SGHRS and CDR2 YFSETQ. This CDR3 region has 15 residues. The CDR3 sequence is CASSWTSGVRDEQFF. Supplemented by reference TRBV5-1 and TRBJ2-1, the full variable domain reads KAGVTQTPRYLIKTRGQQVTLSCSPISGHRSVSWYQQTPGQGLQFLFEYFSETQRNKGNFPGRFSGRQFSNSRSEMNVSTLELGDSALYLCASSWTSGVRDEQFFGPGTRLTVL.

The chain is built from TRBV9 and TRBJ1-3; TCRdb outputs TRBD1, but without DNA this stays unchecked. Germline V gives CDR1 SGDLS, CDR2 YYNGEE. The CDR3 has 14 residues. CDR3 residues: CASSAGTGGNTIYF.

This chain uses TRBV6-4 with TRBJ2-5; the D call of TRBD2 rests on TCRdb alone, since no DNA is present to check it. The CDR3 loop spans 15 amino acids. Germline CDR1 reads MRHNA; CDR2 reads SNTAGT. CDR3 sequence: CASTRAGVAEETQYF.

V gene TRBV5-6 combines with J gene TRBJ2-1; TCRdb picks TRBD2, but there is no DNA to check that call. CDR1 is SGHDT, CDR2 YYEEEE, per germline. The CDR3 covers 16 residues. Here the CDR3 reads CASSPADTFSYNEQFF. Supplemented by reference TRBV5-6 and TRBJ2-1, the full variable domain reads DAGVTQSPTHLIKTRGQQVTLRCSPKSGHDTVSWYQQALGQGPQFIFQYYEEEERQRGNFPDRFSGHQFPNYSSELNVNALLLGDSALYLCASSPADTFSYNEQFFGPGTRLTVL.